Below are 23 T cell receptor beta chains sequenced from a single sample in a study of T cells after yellow fever vaccination. TCRdb re-analysed the 5' RACE reads in MiXCR, keeping a single row per CDR3 protein. The table records under 300,000 distinct CDR3 sequences, over 6.5% of them present only once. The sample was CD4+ T cells sorted from PBMCs, taken on the day of the yellow fever booster vaccination. The receptor set was obtained from a man aged 30-40 years who received the YFV17D yellow fever vaccine.

There are many counts of this clonotype. This chain uses TRBV7-2 with TRBJ2-5; D could derive from TRBD1 or TRBD2 (5 bases each). Per the germline V gene, CDR1 is SGHTA and CDR2 is FQGNSA. Deletions cut 1 base from V and 6 bases from J, with 12 bases between. This CDR3 spans 14 amino acids. CDR3 sequence reads: CASSLEGTPKTQYF. The CDR3 nucleotides are TGTGCCAGCAGCTTAGAGGGGACCCCCAAGACCCAGTACTTC.

The sample holds a few counts of this clonotype. The chain employs TRBV10-2 and TRBJ2-2; tentative D call: TRBD1 (5 bases). The CDR3 extends over 15 amino acids. V lost 3 bases, J lost 4 bases, and 12 bases lay in between. Per germline, CDR1 WSHSY and CDR2 SAAADI. The CDR3 spells CASSETGVGTGELFF. For the CDR3, the DNA is TGCGCCAGCAGTGAAACAGGCGTCGGCACCGGGGAGCTGTTTTTT.

The gene calls are TRBV15 and TRBJ2-7; D could derive from TRBD1 or TRBD2 (5 bases each). Deletions cut 1 base from V and 3 bases from J, with 10 bases between. The CDR3 spans 14 residues. The germline gives CDR1 LNHNV, CDR2 YYDKDF (reference sequence). CDR3 amino acids: CATSRGDGYYEQYF. The CDR3 DNA reads TGTGCCACCAGCAGAGGGGACGGCTACTACGAGCAGTACTTC. The full variable domain, with the rest looked up from reference TRBV15 and TRBJ2-7, is DAMVIQNPRYQVTQFGKPVTLSCSQTLNHNVMYWYQQKSSQAPKLLFHYYDKDFNNEADTPDNFQSRRPNTSFCFLDIRSPGLGDTAMYLCATSRGDGYYEQYFGPGTRLTVT.

The chain has TRBV14 and TRBJ2-5; possible D gene TRBD1, 5 bases. Trimming shortened V by 6 bases and J by 5 bases, and 22 bases separated the two germline ends. The CDR3 is 16 residues long. The germline gives CDR1 SGHDN, CDR2 FVKESK. The CDR3 coding sequence is TGTGCCAGCAGGCGCGGCAGGGCATCGTCTTGGGAGACCCAGTACTTC. Protein sequence: CASRRGRASSWETQYF.

This clonotype has ten or more counts. This chain uses TRBV28 with TRBJ2-7; D remains unclear. Trimming left V 8 bases short and J 2 bases short, with 10 bases between. The germline V gene encodes CDR1 MDHEN and CDR2 SYDVKM. The CDR3 loop spans 12 amino acids. DNA for the CDR3: TGTGCCAGCGCAAAGACTCCCTACGAGCAGTACTTC. The encoded protein is CASAKTPYEQYF.

This clonotype has only a few counts. The chain combines TRBV29-1 with TRBJ2-6; D ambiguous. Trimming took off 4 bases at V and 0 bases at J, with 10 bases between the two ends. From germline, CDR1 is SQVTM and CDR2 ANQGSEA. The CDR3 covers 15 residues. The CDR3 region has the DNA TGCAGCGTTGCGGTCGGTGGCTCTGGGGCCAACGTCCTGACTTTC. Translated: CSVAVGGSGANVLTF.

The sample holds a few counts of this clonotype. The chain employs TRBV14 and TRBJ2-7; D not resolved. V was pared by 1 base and J by 0 bases, with 13 bases between. This CDR3 comprises 16 residues. The germline V gene has CDR1 SGHDN and CDR2 FVKESK. The CDR3 DNA is TGTGCCAGCAGCCAAGTCTCCGGGTTCTACTCCTACGAGCAGTACTTC. Protein: CASSQVSGFYSYEQYF.

This clonotype was observed a handful of times. This chain uses TRBV11-2 with TRBJ2-2; 10 bases map to TRBD1. The CDR3 is 18 amino acids. J lost 5 bases, V lost 2 bases, and 11 bases had no gene match. CDR1 and CDR2 from the germline V gene are SGHAT and FQNNGV. CDR3 DNA sequence: TGTGCCAGCAGCTTACCACCGGGACAGGGGTTTAGGACCGGGGAGCTGTTTTTT. Its protein product is CASSLPPGQGFRTGELFF. Drawing the rest from reference TRBV11-2 and TRBJ2-2, the complete variable domain is EAGVAQSPRYKIIEKRQSVAFWCNPISGHATLYWYQQILGQGPKLLIQFQNNGVVDDSQLPKDRFSAERLKGVDSTLKIQPAKLEDSAVYLCASSLPPGQGFRTGELFFGEGSRLTVL.

This sequence joins TRBV15 and TRBJ1-1; no clear D. Between the trimmed V and J ends, which lost 1 base and 3 bases, there was a span of 6 bases. In germline, CDR1 is LNHNV, CDR2 YYDKDF (reference sequence). The CDR3 spans 13 residues. CDR3 DNA: TGTGCCACCAGCAGAGGGGTCTACACTGAAGCTTTCTTT. Its translation is CATSRGVYTEAFF.

This clonotype appeared many times. The chain has TRBV28 and TRBJ2-1, with no clear D. This CDR3 has 14 amino acids. V lost 3 bases and J lost 9, with 15 bases in between. Germline CDR1 MDHEN, CDR2 SYDVKM. The CDR3 DNA sequence: TGTGCCAGCAGTTTTCTAGTCCTGGACGGTGAGCAGTTCTTC. This sequence encodes CASSFLVLDGEQFF.

This clonotype came up many times. The chain links TRBV25-1 to TRBJ2-5, with D perhaps being TRBD1 or TRBD2 (6 bases each). Trimming left V 6 bases short and J 5 bases short, with 22 bases between. Germline CDR1 MGHDK, CDR2 SYGVNS. The CDR3 sequence is 16 residues long. The CDR3 bases are TGTGCCAGCAGCGCTCCGCGCGGCAGGGGAGGCGAGACCCAGTACTTC. It yields the protein CASSAPRGRGGETQYF. The variable domain in full, completed from reference TRBV25-1 and TRBJ2-5, reads EADIYQTPRYLVIGTGKKITLECSQTMGHDKMYWYQQDPGMELHLIHYSYGVNSTEKGDLSSESTVSRIRTEHFPLTLESARPSHTSQYLCASSAPRGRGGETQYFGPGTRLLVL.

This clonotype was observed a few times. The CDR3 here is CSARDSRISGANVLTF. As DNA, the CDR3 is TGCAGTGCTAGAGATAGTAGGATCTCTGGGGCCAACGTCCTGACTTTC. This chain connects TRBV20-1 to TRBJ2-6; D remains ambiguous. The CDR3 spans 16 residues. V lost 0 bases and J 0 bases, leaving 9 bases between the germline ends. Germline CDR1 DFQATT, CDR2 SNEGSKA (reference sequence).

This clonotype came up a few times. This chain uses TRBV7-9 with TRBJ2-7; the D is unclear. V was clipped by 5 bases and J by 0 bases, with 11 bases between them. The CDR3 covers 14 residues. Germline V gene data show CDR1 as SEHNR and CDR2 as FQNEAQ (reference sequence). The CDR3 loop is CASSPGQASYEQYF. CDR3 bases: TGTGCCAGCAGCCCCGGGCAGGCCTCCTACGAGCAGTACTTC.

This clonotype was observed many times. The genes are TRBV20-1 and TRBJ2-7; 8 nucleotides match TRBD2. The CDR3 covers 15 residues. Germline lookup yields CDR1 DFQATT and CDR2 SNEGSKA (reference sequence). CDR3 bases: TGCAGGGTCCGGGGGGGGGCAGGTAACTCCTACGAGCAGTACTTC. This codes for CRVRGGAGNSYEQYF.

Ten or more counts support this clonotype. The V gene is TRBV27, the J gene TRBJ2-1; the match to TRBD2 covers 8 bases. Looked up from germline, CDR1 is MNHEY and CDR2 is SMNVEV (reference sequence). The CDR3 spans 17 residues. Unmatched junction bases numbered 12, after V lost 6 bases and J lost 2 bases. The CDR3: CASSPDTGTRAYNEQFF. In DNA form, the CDR3 reads TGTGCCAGCAGCCCTGACACCGGGACTAGAGCCTACAATGAGCAGTTCTTC.

In this sample, this clonotype turned up many times. V is TRBV5-1 and J is TRBJ2-1; TRBD2 agrees at 9 bases. V was pared by 2 bases and J by 3 bases, with 6 bases of the junction left unmatched. Germline V gives CDR1 SGHRS, CDR2 YFSETQ. The CDR3 has 16 residues. CDR3 DNA sequence: TGCGCCAGCAGCTTCGAGACTAGCGGTCACTACAATGAGCAGTTCTTC. Translating it yields CASSFETSGHYNEQFF.

This rearrangement joins TRBV4-1 to TRBJ2-1; D is perhaps TRBD1 (5 bases). The CDR3 is made up of 13 amino acids. The V end lost 3 bases, the J end lost 6 bases, and 9 bases lay between the germline ends. Germline CDR1 is MGHRA and CDR2 is YSYEKL. CDR3 residues: CASSQNQGNEQFF. CDR3 DNA: TGCGCCAGCAGCCAGAATCAGGGCAATGAGCAGTTCTTC.

In nucleotides, the CDR3 is TGTGCCAGTAGTATAGACCGACCGGGAGGGACCCAGTACTTC. It specifies CASSIDRPGGTQYF. V and J are TRBV19 and TRBJ2-5; 7 bases match TRBD2. The CDR3 consists of 14 residues. The ends lost 0 bases at V and 7 bases at J; junction bases unmatched: 5. Germline CDR1 LNHDA, CDR2 SQIVND (reference sequence).

This clonotype was recorded many times. The chain recombines TRBV7-2 with TRBJ2-1, with D unresolved. The CDR3 covers 12 residues. V lost 5 bases and J lost 10, with 12 bases in between. Germline CDR1 SGHTA, CDR2 FQGNSA. CDR3 coding DNA: TGTGCCAGCAGCCGCTTATCGAGAGAGCAGTTCTTC. Protein: CASSRLSREQFF.

This clonotype showed up just once. At one end, the junction sequence differs from germline, possibly due to a read error. V is TRBV27 and J is TRBJ1-3; TRBD1 agrees at 7 bases. CDR3 length: 15 residues. Germline CDR1 and CDR2: MNHEY and SMNVEV (reference sequence). CDR3 sequence: CASGKQGTSENTIYF. Here the CDR3 DNA reads TGTGCCAGCGGTAAACAGGGGACCTCTGAAAACACCATATATTTT.

The chain couples TRBV12-3 or TRBV12-4 to TRBJ1-3; D is unclear. The CDR3 has 13 residues. The V end was cut by 8 bases, the J end by 0 bases, with 8 bases between. The chain's CDR3 is CASGLDSGNTIYF. DNA for the CDR3: TGTGCCAGCGGCTTAGACTCTGGAAACACCATATATTTT.

The chain is built from TRBV5-6 and TRBJ2-3; 7 bases are a match to TRBD1. CDR3 length: 12 amino acids. The ends lost 4 bases at V and 10 bases at J; junction bases unmatched: 6. Germline loops: CDR1 SGHDT, CDR2 YYEEEE. The CDR3 spells CASSLYRGPQYF. Here the CDR3 DNA reads TGTGCCAGCAGCCTGTACAGGGGCCCGCAGTATTTT.

This clonotype was observed at least ten times. The rearrangement links TRBV11-2 to TRBJ2-3; D is possibly TRBD2 (6 bases). Germline CDR1 reads SGHAT; CDR2 reads FQNNGV. This CDR3 comprises 16 residues. Trimming removed 4 bases at V and 0 bases at J, with 14 bases between. In DNA form, the CDR3 reads TGTGCCAGCAGCTACGGTGGCCGGGGGAGCACAGATACGCAGTATTTT. Amino acid sequence: CASSYGGRGSTDTQYF.